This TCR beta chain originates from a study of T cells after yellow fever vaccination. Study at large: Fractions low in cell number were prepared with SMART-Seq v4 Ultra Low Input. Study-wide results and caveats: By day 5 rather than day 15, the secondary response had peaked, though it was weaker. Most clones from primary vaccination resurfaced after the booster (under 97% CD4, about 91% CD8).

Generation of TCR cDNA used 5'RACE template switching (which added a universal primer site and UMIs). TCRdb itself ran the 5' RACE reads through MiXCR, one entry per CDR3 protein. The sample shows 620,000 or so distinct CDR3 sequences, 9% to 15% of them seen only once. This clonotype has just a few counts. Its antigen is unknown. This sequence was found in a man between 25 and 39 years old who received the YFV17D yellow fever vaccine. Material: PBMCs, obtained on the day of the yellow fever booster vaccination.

This CDR3 is CASSPVTSATYEQYF. CDR3 DNA: TGTGCCAGCAGCCCTGTGACTAGCGCAACCTACGAGCAGTACTTC. V and J are TRBV6-1 and TRBJ2-7; 8 bases agree with TRBD2. CDR1 is MNHNS, CDR2 SASEGT, per germline. Trimming removed 6 bases from V and 2 bases from J; junction bases left unmatched: 9. This CDR3 has 15 residues.